This T cell receptor (beta chain) was retrieved from a study of blood T cell repertoires in COVID-19. Assay: immunoSEQ multiplex PCR; the TCRdb copy retains only in-frame clones and omits some. The data hold around 160,000 clones, with around 80% observed a single time. Between the trimmed V and J ends, which lost 5 bases and 5 bases, there was a span of 14 bases. The germline gives CDR1 MNHNY, CDR2 SVGAGI (reference sequence). There are 14 residues in the CDR3. The chain carries TRBV6-6 and TRBJ2-3; possibly TRBD1 for D (7 bases). The TCR originated in a human donor in a cohort sampled during active COVID-19. The source material was peripheral blood. This chain's CDR3 is CASSRRGHGDTQYF. In nucleotides, the CDR3 is TGTGCCAGCAGTCGGAGGGGGCATGGAGATACGCAGTATTTT.